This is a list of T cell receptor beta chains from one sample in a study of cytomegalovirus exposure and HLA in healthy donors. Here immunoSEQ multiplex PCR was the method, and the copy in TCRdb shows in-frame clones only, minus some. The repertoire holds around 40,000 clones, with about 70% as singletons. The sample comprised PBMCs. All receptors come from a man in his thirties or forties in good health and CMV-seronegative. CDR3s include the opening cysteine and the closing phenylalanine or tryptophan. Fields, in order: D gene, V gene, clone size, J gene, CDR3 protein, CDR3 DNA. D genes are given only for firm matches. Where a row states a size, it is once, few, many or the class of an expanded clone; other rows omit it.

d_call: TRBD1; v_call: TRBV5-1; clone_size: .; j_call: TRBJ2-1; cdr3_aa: CASESTGGIDEQFF; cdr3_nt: TGCGCCAGCGAATCGACAGGGGGAATCGATGAGCAGTTCTTC
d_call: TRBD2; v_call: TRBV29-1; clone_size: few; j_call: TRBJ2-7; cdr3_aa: CSVASSGRGWYEQYF; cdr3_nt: TGCAGCGTTGCATCTAGCGGGAGGGGATGGTACGAGCAGTACTTC
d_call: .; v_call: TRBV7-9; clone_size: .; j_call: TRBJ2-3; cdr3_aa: CASSEGSSTDTQYF; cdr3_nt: TGTGCCAGCAGCGAGGGCTCTAGCACAGATACGCAGTATTTT
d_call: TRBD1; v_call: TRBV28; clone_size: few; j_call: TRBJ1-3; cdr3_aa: CASSVLGQGNTIYF; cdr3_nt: TGTGCCAGCAGTGTTCTTGGACAGGGGAACACCATATATTTT
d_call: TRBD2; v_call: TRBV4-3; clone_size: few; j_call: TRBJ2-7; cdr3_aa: CASSQRLAGGMYEQYF; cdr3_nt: TGCGCCAGCAGCCAAAGACTAGCGGGGGGTATGTACGAGCAGTACTTC
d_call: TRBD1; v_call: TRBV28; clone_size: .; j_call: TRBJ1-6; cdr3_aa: CASRTGQLQALHF; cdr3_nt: TGTGCCAGCCGGACAGGCCAACTTCAAGCCCTCCACTTT
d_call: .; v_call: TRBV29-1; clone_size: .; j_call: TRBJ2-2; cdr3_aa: CSVEGRVWAGELFF; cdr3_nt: TGCAGCGTTGAAGGCAGGGTTTGGGCCGGGGAGCTGTTTTTT
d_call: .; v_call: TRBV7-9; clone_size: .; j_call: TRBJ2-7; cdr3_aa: CASSLGGAERYEQYF; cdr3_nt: TGTGCCAGCAGCTTAGGGGGCGCCGAACGCTACGAGCAGTACTTC
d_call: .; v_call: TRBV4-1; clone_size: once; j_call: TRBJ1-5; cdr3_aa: CASSLSGNSNQPQHF; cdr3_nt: TGCGCCAGCAGCCTATCAGGGAATAGCAATCAGCCCCAGCATTTT
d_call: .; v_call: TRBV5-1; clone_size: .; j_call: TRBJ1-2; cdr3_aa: CASSLGQIDYGYTF; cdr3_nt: TGCGCCAGCAGCTTGGGACAGATAGACTATGGCTACACCTTC
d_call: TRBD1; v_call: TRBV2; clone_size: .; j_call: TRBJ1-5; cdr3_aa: CASSEIPGQGARSQPQHF; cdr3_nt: TGTGCCAGCAGTGAAATCCCGGGACAGGGGGCGAGATCACAGCCCCAGCATTTT
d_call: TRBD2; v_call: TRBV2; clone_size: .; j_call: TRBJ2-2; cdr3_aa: CASSATSGTTGELFF; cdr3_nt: TGTGCCAGCAGTGCTACTAGCGGGACCACCGGGGAGCTGTTTTTT
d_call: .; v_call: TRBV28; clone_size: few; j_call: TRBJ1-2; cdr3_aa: CASSLYRGYTF; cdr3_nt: TGTGCCAGCAGTTTATACAGGGGCTACACCTTC
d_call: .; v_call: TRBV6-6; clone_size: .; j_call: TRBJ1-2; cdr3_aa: CASSYGREDGYTF; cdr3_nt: TGTGCCAGCAGTTACGGCAGGGAGGATGGCTACACCTTC
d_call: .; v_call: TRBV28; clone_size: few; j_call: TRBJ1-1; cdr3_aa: CASRTYSNTEAFF; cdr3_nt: TGTGCCAGCCGTACTTACAGTAACACTGAAGCTTTCTTT
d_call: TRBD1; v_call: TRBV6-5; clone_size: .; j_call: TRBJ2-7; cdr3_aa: CASSFLDRGIESEQYF; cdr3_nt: TGTGCCAGCAGTTTCCTAGACAGGGGGATTGAGTCCGAGCAGTACTTC
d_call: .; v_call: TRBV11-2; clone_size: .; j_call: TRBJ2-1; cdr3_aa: CASSRIRGSYNEQFF; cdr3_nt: TGTGCCAGCAGCCGTATCCGGGGGTCCTACAATGAGCAGTTCTTC
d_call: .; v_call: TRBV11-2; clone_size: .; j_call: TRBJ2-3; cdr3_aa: CASSLDQGTLTDTQYF; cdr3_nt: TGTGCCAGCAGCTTAGATCAGGGGACCCTCACAGATACGCAGTATTTT
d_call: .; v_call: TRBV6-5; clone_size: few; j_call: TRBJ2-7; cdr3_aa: CASNTPGENYEQYF; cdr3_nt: TGTGCCAGCAACACCCCCGGGGAAAACTACGAGCAGTACTTC
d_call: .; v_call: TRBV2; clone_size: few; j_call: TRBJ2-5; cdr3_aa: CASSEGVRGRGETQYF; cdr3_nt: TGTGCCAGCAGTGAAGGGGTTAGAGGTAGGGGAGAGACCCAGTACTTC
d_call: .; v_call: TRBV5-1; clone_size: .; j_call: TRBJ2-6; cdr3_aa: CASSLRGSGANVLTF; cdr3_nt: TGCGCCAGCAGCTTGAGGGGCTCTGGGGCCAACGTCCTGACTTTC
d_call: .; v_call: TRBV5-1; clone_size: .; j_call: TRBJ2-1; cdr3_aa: CASSLEHNEQFF; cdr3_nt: TGCGCCAGCAGCTTGGAGCACAATGAGCAGTTCTTC
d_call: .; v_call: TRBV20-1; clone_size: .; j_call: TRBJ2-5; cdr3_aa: CSVSYRETQYF; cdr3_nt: TGCAGTGTGAGCTATCGGGAGACCCAGTACTTC
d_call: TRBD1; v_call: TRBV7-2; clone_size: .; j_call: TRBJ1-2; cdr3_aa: CASSLERGLGYGYTF; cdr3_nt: TGTGCCAGCAGCTTAGAGAGGGGGCTGGGCTATGGCTACACCTTC